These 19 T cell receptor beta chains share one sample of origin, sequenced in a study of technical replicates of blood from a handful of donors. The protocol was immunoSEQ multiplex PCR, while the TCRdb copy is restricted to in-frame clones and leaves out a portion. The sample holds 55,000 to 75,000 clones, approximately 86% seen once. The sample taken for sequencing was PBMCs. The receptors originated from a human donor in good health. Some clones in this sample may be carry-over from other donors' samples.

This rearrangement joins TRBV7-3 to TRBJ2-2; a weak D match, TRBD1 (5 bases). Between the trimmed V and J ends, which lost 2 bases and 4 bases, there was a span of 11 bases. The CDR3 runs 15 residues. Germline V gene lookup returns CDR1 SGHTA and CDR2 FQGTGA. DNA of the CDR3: TGTGCCAGCAGCTTAGGGGCAGGAGCCACCGGGGAGCTGTTTTTT. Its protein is CASSLGAGATGELFF. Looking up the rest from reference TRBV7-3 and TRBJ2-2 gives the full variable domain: GAGVSQTPSNKVTEKGKYVELRCDPISGHTALYWYRQSLGQGPEFLIYFQGTGAADDSGLPNDRFFAVRPEGSVSTLKIQRTERGDSAVYLCASSLGAGATGELFFGEGSRLTVL.

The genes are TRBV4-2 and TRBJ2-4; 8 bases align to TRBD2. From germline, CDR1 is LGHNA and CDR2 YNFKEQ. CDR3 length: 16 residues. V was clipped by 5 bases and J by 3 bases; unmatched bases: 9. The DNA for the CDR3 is TGTGCCAGCAGCTTATTGACGGGGGGGGGCAAAAACATTCAGTACTTC. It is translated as CASSLLTGGGKNIQYF.

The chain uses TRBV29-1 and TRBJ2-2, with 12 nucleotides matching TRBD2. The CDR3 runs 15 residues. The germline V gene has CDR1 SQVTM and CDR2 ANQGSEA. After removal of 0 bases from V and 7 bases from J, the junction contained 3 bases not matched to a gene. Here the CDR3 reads CSVEEPSGRGGELFF. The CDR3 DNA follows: TGCAGCGTTGAAGAGCCTAGCGGGAGGGGCGGGGAGCTGTTTTTT.

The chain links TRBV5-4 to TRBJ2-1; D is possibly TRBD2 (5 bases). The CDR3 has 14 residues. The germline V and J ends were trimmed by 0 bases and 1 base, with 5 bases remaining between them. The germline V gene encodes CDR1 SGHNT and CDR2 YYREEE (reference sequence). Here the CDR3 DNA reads TGTGCCAGCAGCTTGGCGGGGTCCTACAATGAGCAGTTCTTC. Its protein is CASSLAGSYNEQFF. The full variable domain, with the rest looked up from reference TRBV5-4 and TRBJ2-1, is ETGVTQSPTHLIKTRGQQVTLRCSSQSGHNTVSWYQQALGQGPQFIFQYYREEENGRGNFPPRFSGLQFPNYSSELNVNALELDDSALYLCASSLAGSYNEQFFGPGTRLTVL.

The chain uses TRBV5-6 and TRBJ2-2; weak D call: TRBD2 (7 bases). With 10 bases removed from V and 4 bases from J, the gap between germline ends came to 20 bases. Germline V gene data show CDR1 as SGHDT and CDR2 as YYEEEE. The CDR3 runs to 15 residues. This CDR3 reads CAGNRWGGGTGELFF. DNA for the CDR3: TGTGCCGGCAACCGGTGGGGGGGCGGCACCGGGGAGCTGTTTTTT.

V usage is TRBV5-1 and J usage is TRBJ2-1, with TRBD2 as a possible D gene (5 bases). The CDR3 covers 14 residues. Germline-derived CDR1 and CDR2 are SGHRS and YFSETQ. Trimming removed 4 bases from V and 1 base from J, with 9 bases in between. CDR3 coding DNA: TGCGCCAGCAGCCCGGGAAATTCCTACAATGAGCAGTTCTTC. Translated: CASSPGNSYNEQFF.

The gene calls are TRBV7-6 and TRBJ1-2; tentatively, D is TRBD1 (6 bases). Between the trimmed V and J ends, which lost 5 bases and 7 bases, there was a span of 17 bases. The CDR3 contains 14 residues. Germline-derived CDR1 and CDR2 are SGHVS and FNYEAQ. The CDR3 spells CASSPWDIVSGYTF. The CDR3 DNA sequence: TGTGCCAGCAGCCCCTGGGACATAGTGAGTGGCTACACCTTC.

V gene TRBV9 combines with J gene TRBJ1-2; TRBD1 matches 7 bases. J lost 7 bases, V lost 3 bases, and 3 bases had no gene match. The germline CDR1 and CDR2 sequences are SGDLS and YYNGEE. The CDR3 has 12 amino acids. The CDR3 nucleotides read TGTGCCAGCAGCGAGACAGGGTTTGGCTACACCTTC. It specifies CASSETGFGYTF.

The CDR3 nucleotides are TGTGCCAGTAGTAAGGCAGGTTCCTACGAGCAGTACTTC. Its translation: CASSKAGSYEQYF. The J gene is TRBJ2-7, the V gene TRBV19; D unresolved. Germline CDR1 and CDR2: LNHDA and SQIVND (reference sequence). The CDR3 extends over 13 amino acids. With 4 bases removed from V and 1 base from J, the gap between germline ends came to 8 bases.

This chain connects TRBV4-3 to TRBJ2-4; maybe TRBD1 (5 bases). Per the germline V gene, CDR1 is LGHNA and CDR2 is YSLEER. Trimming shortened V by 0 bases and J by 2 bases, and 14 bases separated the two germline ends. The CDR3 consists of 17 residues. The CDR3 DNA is TGCGCCAGCAGCCAAGATGTGGGGCCCCCTACCAAAAACATTCAGTACTTC. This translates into CASSQDVGPPTKNIQYF.

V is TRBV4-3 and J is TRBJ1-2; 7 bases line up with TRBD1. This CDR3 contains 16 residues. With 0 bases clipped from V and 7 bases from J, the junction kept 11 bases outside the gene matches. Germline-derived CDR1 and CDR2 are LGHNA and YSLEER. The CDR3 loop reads CASSQDRAGGFSGYTF. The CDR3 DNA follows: TGCGCCAGCAGCCAAGATCGGGCAGGGGGTTTCAGTGGCTACACCTTC.

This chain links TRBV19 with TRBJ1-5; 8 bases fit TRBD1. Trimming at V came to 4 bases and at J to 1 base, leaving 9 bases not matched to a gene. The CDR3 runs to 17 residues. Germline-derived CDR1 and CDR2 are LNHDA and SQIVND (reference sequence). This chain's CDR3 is CASSTPSGGASNQPQHF. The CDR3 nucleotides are TGTGCCAGTAGTACCCCTTCAGGGGGCGCGAGCAATCAGCCCCAGCATTTT.

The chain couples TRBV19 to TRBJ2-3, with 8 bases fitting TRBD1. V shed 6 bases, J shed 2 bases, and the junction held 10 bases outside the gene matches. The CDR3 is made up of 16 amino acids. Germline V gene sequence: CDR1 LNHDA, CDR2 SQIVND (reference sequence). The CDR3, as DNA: TGTGCCAGTAGGAAGGGACAGGCGGGACCCACAGATACGCAGTATTTT. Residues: CASRKGQAGPTDTQYF.

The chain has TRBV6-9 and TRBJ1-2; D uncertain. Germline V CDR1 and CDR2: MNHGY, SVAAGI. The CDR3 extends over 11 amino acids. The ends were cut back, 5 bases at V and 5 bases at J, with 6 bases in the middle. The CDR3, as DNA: TGTGCCAGCAGTCCCTTATATGGCTACACCTTC. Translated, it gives CASSPLYGYTF.

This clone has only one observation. This chain's CDR3 is CASSRGQFYEQYF. CDR3 bases: TGTGCCAGCAGCAGGGGGCAGTTCTACGAGCAGTACTTC. The chain recombines TRBV6-1 with TRBJ2-7; 8 bases align to TRBD1. The CDR3 spans 13 residues. Per the germline V gene, CDR1 is MNHNS and CDR2 is SASEGT. V gave up 6 bases and J gave up 3 bases; unmatched junction bases: 4.

CDR3 region: CASSVVAIHQPQHF. The CDR3, as DNA: TGTGCCAGTAGCGTGGTTGCTATCCATCAGCCCCAGCATTTT. This chain joins TRBV19 and TRBJ1-5; D unclear. The V end lost 6 bases, the J end lost 5 bases, and 14 bases lay between the germline ends. Looked up from germline, CDR1 is LNHDA and CDR2 is SQIVND (reference sequence). CDR3 length equals 14 residues.

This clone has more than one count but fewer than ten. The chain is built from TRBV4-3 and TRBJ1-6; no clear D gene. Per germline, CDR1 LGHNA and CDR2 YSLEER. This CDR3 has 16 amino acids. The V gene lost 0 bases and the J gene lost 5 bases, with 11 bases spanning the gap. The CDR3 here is CASSQDFAQDNSPLHF. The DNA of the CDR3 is TGCGCCAGCAGCCAAGATTTTGCCCAGGATAATTCACCCCTCCACTTT.

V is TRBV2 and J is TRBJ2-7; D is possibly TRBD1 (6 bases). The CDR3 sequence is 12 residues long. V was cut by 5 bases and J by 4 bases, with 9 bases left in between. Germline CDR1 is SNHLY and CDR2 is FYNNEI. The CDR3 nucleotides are TGTGCCAGCAGTAGGACAGATTACGAGCAGTACTTC. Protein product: CASSRTDYEQYF.

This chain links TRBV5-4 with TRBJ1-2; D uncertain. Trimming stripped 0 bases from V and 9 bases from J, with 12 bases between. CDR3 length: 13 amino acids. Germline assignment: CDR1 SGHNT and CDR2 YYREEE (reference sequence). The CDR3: CASSLVGQSRYTF. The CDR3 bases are TGTGCCAGCAGCTTGGTTGGTCAGTCGCGCTACACCTTC.